A selection of T cell receptor beta chains follows, all from one sample in a study of blood T cell repertoires in COVID-19. Profiled with immunoSEQ multiplex PCR; TCRdb holds only in-frame clones, not every one. The sample carries hundreds of thousands of clones, roughly 85% recorded once. Source material: PBMCs or T cells enriched from blood (not recorded which). The origin of the receptors is a woman in her forties or fifties with acute COVID-19. Both conserved end residues are part of each CDR3. A D gene is named only where the DNA matches it firmly. The size of a clone is reported for some rows only, either as once, few or many, or as a class for expanded clones.

v_call	clone_size	j_call	d_call	cdr3_nt	cdr3_aa
TRBV5-6	once	TRBJ1-2	NA	TGTGCCAGCAGCCGCGTACCGACCGGGGGGGTCGGCTATGGCTACACCTTC	CASSRVPTGGVGYGYTF
TRBV6-6	NA	TRBJ1-2	TRBD1	TGTGCCAGCTGCTACAGGGGTCACTATGGCTACACCTTC	CASCYRGHYGYTF
TRBV4-3	NA	TRBJ2-5	NA	TGCGCCAGCAGCCAAGTGTCCAACGGGTGGGAGACCCAGTACTTC	CASSQVSNGWETQYF
TRBV25-1	few	TRBJ2-5	NA	TGTGCCAGCACGAGGGGGGAGACCCAGTACTTC	CASTRGETQYF
TRBV5-1	NA	TRBJ1-2	NA	TGCGCCAGCAGCCCCCTGACTACTGGCTACACCTTC	CASSPLTTGYTF
TRBV30	NA	TRBJ2-3	NA	TGTGCGTGGGGGGGCCCGGATACGCAGTATTTT	CAWGGPDTQYF
TRBV6-2/TRBV6-3	NA	TRBJ1-4	TRBD1	TGTGCCAGCAGTTACTCGAGCAGGGGGCAAGAAAAACTGTTTTTT	CASSYSSRGQEKLFF
TRBV7-2	once	TRBJ1-2	NA	TGTGCCAGCAGCTTAGCCAGGTCCTCCTATGGCTACACCTTC	CASSLARSSYGYTF
TRBV21-1	NA	TRBJ1-2	NA	TGTGCCAGCAACAGGGCCTATGGCTACACCTTC	CASNRAYGYTF
TRBV27	NA	TRBJ1-1	NA	TGTGCCAGCAGTCCCATCCTCCCCCTTACAGGGATCACTGAAGCTTTCTTT	CASSPILPLTGITEAFF
TRBV7-2	NA	TRBJ2-1	NA	TGTGCCAGCAGCTCAAACAGGGACTCCTACAATGAGCAGTTCTTC	CASSSNRDSYNEQFF
TRBV7-2	once	TRBJ2-1	NA	TGTGCCAGCAGTTTTTACCAGGAAAATGAGCAGTTCTTC	CASSFYQENEQFF
TRBV25-1	NA	TRBJ2-1	NA	TGTGCCAGCAGTCTTCGACAGGACAACAATGAGCAGTTCTTC	CASSLRQDNNEQFF
TRBV7-6	NA	TRBJ2-7	NA	TGTGCCAGCAGCTCCCCGGGACACAAATCGGACGAGCAGTACTTC	CASSSPGHKSDEQYF
TRBV5-4	NA	TRBJ2-2	NA	TGTGCCAGCAGCCGTACCGGGACAACGAAGAACACCGGGGAGCTGTTTTTT	CASSRTGTTKNTGELFF
TRBV3-1/TRBV3-2	NA	TRBJ1-1	NA	TGTGCCAGCAGCCCCTCGGACAGCATGAAAAACACTGAAGCTTTCTTT	CASSPSDSMKNTEAFF
TRBV10-3	NA	TRBJ1-5	TRBD1	TGTGCCATCAGTGAAAGTCTTGGACAGGGGAAACAGCCCCAGCATTTT	CAISESLGQGKQPQHF
TRBV5-4	NA	TRBJ2-7	TRBD2	TGTGCCAGCAGCCCAGGCGGGGGGTCGGATCTTGGTCCGTACGAGCAGTACTTC	CASSPGGGSDLGPYEQYF
TRBV7-2	NA	TRBJ1-3	TRBD1	TGTGCCAGCACCCTACAGGGGGCGGCTGGAAACACCATATATTTT	CASTLQGAAGNTIYF
TRBV30	NA	TRBJ2-5	NA	TGTGCCTGGCAAGACTACGCGACAGGGCGGGGAGAGACCCAGTACTTC	CAWQDYATGRGETQYF
TRBV19	NA	TRBJ1-6	NA	TGTGCCAGTAGTAGACAGCATAATTCACCCCTCCACTTT	CASSRQHNSPLHF
TRBV19	few	TRBJ1-5	TRBD1	TGTGCCAGTAGTCAGGGGGAATATAGCAATCAGCCCCAGCATTTT	CASSQGEYSNQPQHF
TRBV3-1/TRBV3-2	few	TRBJ1-2	NA	TGTGCCAGCAGCCAAGAATGGGGGGGGCGGGTCTATGGCTACACCTTC	CASSQEWGGRVYGYTF
TRBV9	NA	TRBJ1-6	NA	TGTGCCAGCAGCGTAGAGGGGAGGCAGGGCCCAAATTCACCCCTCCACTTT	CASSVEGRQGPNSPLHF
TRBV3-1/TRBV3-2	NA	TRBJ2-7	NA	TGTGCCAGCAGCCAGGGACAATCTTACGAGCAGTACTTC	CASSQGQSYEQYF
TRBV6-5	NA	TRBJ2-2	NA	TGTGCCAGCAGACTCAGGGGAACCGGGGAGCTGTTTTTT	CASRLRGTGELFF
TRBV7-9	NA	TRBJ2-2	NA	TGTGCCAGCAGCCGCGGGTCTGGGAACACCGGGGAGCTGTTTTTT	CASSRGSGNTGELFF
TRBV10-1	NA	TRBJ1-1	NA	TGCGCCAGCATCCCTGGGGGGGAGGGAACTGAAGCTTTCTTT	CASIPGGEGTEAFF
TRBV6-5	NA	TRBJ1-5	NA	TGTGCCGGGGGACTCAGGCAGCCCCAGCATTTT	CAGGLRQPQHF
TRBV2	NA	TRBJ2-1	NA	TGTGCCAGCAGTGAATCGGGGAATGAGCAGTTCTTC	CASSESGNEQFF
TRBV9	NA	TRBJ2-1	NA	TGTGCCAGCAGCGCCCACTGGCGAGGCTCCTACAATGAGCAGTTCTTC	CASSAHWRGSYNEQFF
TRBV23-1	NA	TRBJ1-3	NA	TGCGCCAGCAGTCAATCTGGACTAGGGGGAAACACCATATATTTT	CASSQSGLGGNTIYF
TRBV4-1	few	TRBJ1-5	NA	TGCGCCAGCAGCCAAGATCACGGGGGGAATCAGCCCCAGCATTTT	CASSQDHGGNQPQHF
TRBV14	NA	TRBJ1-2	NA	TGTGCCAGCAGCTCCTGGGAGGGGGTGAACGACAGGCCGTACTTAAACTATGGCTACACCTTC	CASSSWEGVNDRPYLNYGYTF
TRBV28	NA	TRBJ1-4	TRBD1	TGTGCCAGCAGTTCGACAGGGCACGAAAAACTGTTTTTT	CASSSTGHEKLFF
TRBV10-1	NA	TRBJ2-5	TRBD1	TGCGCCAGCAGTGACGGACAGGGGGCCCAAGAGACCCAGTACTTC	CASSDGQGAQETQYF
TRBV5-4	NA	TRBJ1-1	NA	TGTGCCAGCAGCCCGTCGACAGGAACCACTGAAGCTTTCTTT	CASSPSTGTTEAFF
TRBV15	NA	TRBJ1-2	NA	TGTGCCACCAGCAGAGATATAGATGGCTACACCTTC	CATSRDIDGYTF
TRBV10-3	NA	TRBJ1-1	NA	TGTGCCATCAGTGATCCAGGTTCGGGGGGCACTGAAGCTTTCTTT	CAISDPGSGGTEAFF
TRBV9	NA	TRBJ2-7	NA	TGTGCCAGCAGCGTAGCTGGTAGCTACGAGCAGTACTTC	CASSVAGSYEQYF
TRBV19	once	TRBJ1-1	TRBD1	TGTGCCAGCACAAGGGACAGGGGGCTCCGTGCTTTCTTT	CASTRDRGLRAFF